This is a list of T cell receptor beta chains from one sample in a study of OX40 agonist ivuxolimab in advanced cancers. TCRdb's table, derived via immunoSEQ multiplex PCR, lists solely in-frame clones and lacks some. The table records about 69,000 clones, about three quarters of them present only once. The specimen comprised CD4+ or CD8+ T cells sorted from blood, sampled in a trial of the OX40 agonist ivuxolimab. The receptors derive from an adult with an advanced solid tumor such as melanoma, head and neck, liver or kidney cancer. Both conserved end residues are trimmed from each CDR3.

J gene,V gene,CDR3 protein
TRBJ2-7,TRBV19,ASSIPGSYEQY
TRBJ2-4,TRBV4-1,ASSQGLAKNIQY
TRBJ2-6,TRBV6-1,ASSPDRAGANVLT
TRBJ2-7,TRBV27,ASRETAISTSYEQY
TRBJ2-1,TRBV28,ASITSGGNNEQF
TRBJ1-5,TRBV7-2,ASSSQGNQPQH
TRBJ2-2,TRBV5-4,ASSSVWTSGRDTGELF
TRBJ2-5,TRBV5-1,ASSLKAETQY
TRBJ2-1,TRBV30,AWRGGAAGERPYNEQF
TRBJ2-6,TRBV19,ASSIPPGLAGGGANVLT
TRBJ1-5,TRBV2,ASSREGYNQPQH
TRBJ2-2,TRBV19,ASKRGDRGLVGELF
TRBJ1-5,TRBV6-6,ASSSTGYDQPQH
TRBJ1-2,TRBV30,AWGELPYGYT